One and the same sample provided the 17 T cell receptor beta chains below, sequenced in a study of T cell responses to AZD1222 COVID-19 vaccine. The data were produced by immunoSEQ multiplex PCR, yet TCRdb's version contains in-frame clones alone and is incomplete. The repertoire holds 200,000 to 250,000 clones, just over 90% seen once, with about 1% in the top ten. Material: peripheral blood, obtained on day 0 of MenACWY control vaccination. The receptors were gathered from an adult in good health.

The V call is TRBV28, the J call TRBJ2-7, with 7 bases that match TRBD1. Trimming cost V 2 bases and J 0 bases; bases outside gene matches: 4. Germline values: CDR1 MDHEN, CDR2 SYDVKM. The CDR3 has 15 residues. CDR3 protein: CASSLVAGGSYEQYF. Written as DNA, the CDR3 is TGTGCCAGCAGTTTAGTGGCAGGGGGCTCCTACGAGCAGTACTTC.

The rearrangement uses TRBV19 and TRBJ2-5; 13 nucleotides agree with TRBD2. The CDR3 totals 17 residues. Germline lookup yields CDR1 LNHDA and CDR2 SQIVND (reference sequence). Trimming took 5 bases from V and 7 from J; bases not matched to a gene: 13. CDR3 loop: CASSPGLAGANVGTQYF. The DNA for the CDR3 is TGTGCCAGTAGTCCAGGACTAGCGGGGGCCAACGTAGGGACCCAGTACTTC.

The chain combines TRBV21-1 with TRBJ1-5; the table calls TRBD1, which could not be checked here. TRBV21-1 is marked as a pseudogene. The CDR3 runs to 19 residues. CDR3 in DNA: TGTGCCAGCAGCAAAGGAGAAGTCGGGACAGGGGGCTGTTGGCAGCCCCAGCATTTT. Its translation is CASSKGEVGTGGCWQPQHF.

The chain has TRBV15 and TRBJ1-4, with D maybe TRBD1 (5 bases). Trimming removed 1 base from V and 2 bases from J, with 14 bases in between. CDR3 length: 17 residues. In germline, CDR1 is LNHNV, CDR2 YYDKDF (reference sequence). CDR3 protein: CATSRGLTGATNEKLFF. CDR3 DNA sequence: TGTGCCACCAGCAGAGGATTAACAGGCGCTACTAATGAAAAACTGTTTTTT. Using reference TRBV15 and TRBJ1-4 for the parts outside the CDR3, the full variable domain is DAMVIQNPRYQVTQFGKPVTLSCSQTLNHNVMYWYQQKSSQAPKLLFHYYDKDFNNEADTPDNFQSRRPNTSFCFLDIRSPGLGDTAMYLCATSRGLTGATNEKLFFGSGTQLSVL.

The rearrangement links TRBV7-3 to TRBJ1-5; D unclear. CDR3 length: 16 amino acids. Trimming took 2 bases from V and 2 from J, leaving 13 bases between them. The germline V gene has CDR1 SGHTA and CDR2 FQGTGA. As DNA, the CDR3 is TGTGCCAGCAGCTTATGGGGTACGGAGGGCAATCAGCCCCAGCATTTT. As protein: CASSLWGTEGNQPQHF.

The chain has TRBV5-1 and TRBJ2-7; 9 bases fit TRBD1. CDR3 length: 14 residues. Germline V gene lookup returns CDR1 SGHRS and CDR2 YFSETQ. With 5 bases clipped from V and 6 bases from J, the junction kept 9 bases outside the gene matches. The CDR3 here is CASRPDRGLGEQYF. The CDR3 nucleotides are TGCGCCAGCAGACCGGACAGGGGCTTGGGCGAGCAGTACTTC.

The chain is built from TRBV2 and TRBJ1-1; TRBD1 is a possible D gene (6 bases). Trimming pared 7 bases from V and 5 bases from J, leaving 20 bases between. The CDR3 extends over 15 amino acids. Germline CDR1 is SNHLY and CDR2 is FYNNEI. The CDR3 spells CASNRGGGQTTEAFF. The CDR3 nucleotides read TGTGCCAGCAACCGAGGGGGGGGACAAACTACTGAAGCTTTCTTT.

V usage is TRBV20-1 and J usage is TRBJ2-1, with D perhaps given as TRBD1 or TRBD2 (6 bases each). Germline CDR1 and CDR2: DFQATT and SNEGSKA (reference sequence). The CDR3 covers 14 residues. Trimming pared 3 bases from V and 0 bases from J, leaving 9 bases between. The CDR3 sequence: CSASRGASYNEQFF. The DNA of the CDR3 is TGCAGTGCTAGTAGGGGGGCCTCCTACAATGAGCAGTTCTTC.

The gene calls are TRBV7-8 and TRBJ1-4; TRBD1 is a possible D gene (6 bases). The V end was cut by 5 bases, the J end by 13 bases, with 23 bases between. The germline V gene has CDR1 SGHVS and CDR2 FQNEAQ. The CDR3 has 15 residues. Here the CDR3 reads CASSPWTELIGGLFF. The DNA of the CDR3 is TGTGCCAGCAGCCCTTGGACAGAGCTCATTGGGGGACTGTTTTTT. The full variable domain, rest sourced from reference TRBV7-8 and TRBJ1-4, is GAGVSQSPRYKVAKRGQDVALRCDPISGHVSLFWYQQALGQGPEFLTYFQNEAQLDKSGLPSDRFFAERPEGSVSTLKIQRTQQEDSAVYLCASSPWTELIGGLFFGSGTQLSVL.

This sequence joins TRBV6-1 and TRBJ2-7, with TRBD1 matching over 9 bases. V lost 4 bases and J lost 5; bases outside the gene matches: 12. This CDR3 is 16 amino acids long. CDR1 is MNHNS and CDR2 is SASEGT in the germline V gene. The CDR3 reads CASSATPGQGNNEQYF. CDR3 in DNA: TGTGCCAGCAGTGCAACCCCGGGACAGGGTAACAACGAGCAGTACTTC.

J is TRBJ2-3 and V is TRBV5-1; 8 bases agree with TRBD2. V dropped 3 bases and J dropped 2; count of bases not matched to a gene: 2. The CDR3 has 14 residues. The germline gives CDR1 SGHRS, CDR2 YFSETQ. CDR3 coding DNA: TGCGCCAGCAGCTCGGGGGGGTACACAGATACGCAGTATTTT. Its protein product is CASSSGGYTDTQYF.

This clone has just one count. This chain connects TRBV7-2 to TRBJ1-4; D is unclear. Trimming cost V 4 bases and J 4 bases, with 16 bases left between them. The length of the CDR3 is 16 residues. The germline V gene has CDR1 SGHTA and CDR2 FQGNSA. In nucleotides, the CDR3 is TGTGCCAGCAGCTCTCCGTGGCGGGGTTTTAATGAAAAACTGTTTTTT. Its protein is CASSSPWRGFNEKLFF.

With regard to this clone: The sample carries other DNA sequences with the same CDR3. The chain has TRBV28 and TRBJ1-3, with D maybe TRBD1 (6 bases). CDR3 length: 14 amino acids. Germline V gene data show CDR1 as MDHEN and CDR2 as SYDVKM. The ends were cut back, 5 bases at V and 0 bases at J, with 8 bases in the middle. Here the CDR3 reads CASSQGGSGNTIYF. Here the CDR3 DNA reads TGTGCCAGCAGTCAAGGGGGCTCTGGAAACACCATATATTTT.

The V and J genes are TRBV6-1 and TRBJ1-6, with 7 positions matching TRBD1. The V gene's germline CDR1 is MNHNS and CDR2 SASEGT. The CDR3 totals 16 residues. Unmatched junction bases numbered 9, after V lost 0 bases and J lost 10 bases. CDR3 loop: CASSEALTGFGSPLHF. DNA for the CDR3: TGTGCCAGCAGTGAAGCCTTGACAGGGTTTGGCTCACCCCTCCACTTT.

This chain connects TRBV12-3 or TRBV12-4 to TRBJ1-2, with D unresolved. The CDR3 spans 13 residues. With 2 bases removed from V and 6 bases from J, the gap between germline ends came to 10 bases. The DNA of the CDR3 is TGTGCCAGCAGTTTATTTACCACCAATGGCTACACCTTC. It specifies CASSLFTTNGYTF.

The chain joins TRBV10-1 to TRBJ1-2; D is unclear. This CDR3 contains 13 residues. Trimming took 0 bases from V and 13 from J, leaving 15 bases between them. CDR1 is WNHNN and CDR2 is SYGVQD in the germline V gene (reference sequence). CDR3 coding DNA: TGCGCCAGCAGTGAGTCTAGTACGGCCTGTTCCACCTTC. It encodes CASSESSTACSTF.

This chain uses TRBV6-2 or TRBV6-3 with TRBJ2-6; D is ambiguous. V shed 0 bases and J shed 4 bases, with 4 bases lying between them. CDR3 length equals 14 residues. Germline CDR1 MNHEY, CDR2 SVGEGT. CDR3 residues: CASSYSGGANVLTF. The CDR3 DNA reads as TGTGCCAGCAGTTACTCGGGGGGGGCCAACGTCCTGACTTTC.